The TCR beta chain described here comes from a study of OX40 agonist ivuxolimab in advanced cancers. Study in general: The dose-escalation cohort had hepatocellular carcinoma, melanoma, renal cell or head and neck cancer.

TCRdb's copy holds only in-frame clones and misses some; the assay was immunoSEQ multiplex PCR. The profile covers around 65,000 clones, with more than 90% appearing a single time and 0.55% to 0.8% taken by the ten largest. Study-wide results and caveats: CD8+ T cells showed, on average, more clonal expansion than CD4+ cells.

Points on this clone: As yet, its antigen is unknown.

V lost 0 bases and J 2 bases, leaving 9 bases between the germline ends. Germline-derived CDR1 and CDR2 are SGHRS and YFSETQ. The CDR3 contains 14 residues. The material was CD4+ or CD8+ T cells sorted from blood, obtained in a trial of the OX40 agonist ivuxolimab. The TCR comes from an adult with an advanced solid tumor such as melanoma, head and neck, liver or kidney cancer. This chain joins TRBV5-1 and TRBJ2-7; D is ambiguous. The CDR3 loop reads CASSLATSTYEQYF. The CDR3 DNA is TGCGCCAGCAGCTTGGCTACATCCACCTACGAGCAGTACTTC. The full variable domain, in which reference TRBV5-1 and TRBJ2-7 provide the parts outside the CDR3, is KAGVTQTPRYLIKTRGQQVTLSCSPISGHRSVSWYQQTPGQGLQFLFEYFSETQRNKGNFPGRFSGRQFSNSRSEMNVSTLELGDSALYLCASSLATSTYEQYFGPGTRLTVT.